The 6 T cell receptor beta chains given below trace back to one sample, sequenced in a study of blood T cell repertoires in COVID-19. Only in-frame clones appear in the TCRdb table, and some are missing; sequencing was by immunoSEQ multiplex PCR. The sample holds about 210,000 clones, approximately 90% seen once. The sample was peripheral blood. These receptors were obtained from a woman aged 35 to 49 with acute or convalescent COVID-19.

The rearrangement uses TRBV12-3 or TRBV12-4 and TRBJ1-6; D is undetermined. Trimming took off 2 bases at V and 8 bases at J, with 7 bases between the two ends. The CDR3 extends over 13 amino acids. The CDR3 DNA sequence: TGTGCCAGCAGTTTAAATCAGGATTCACCCCTCCACTTT. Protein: CASSLNQDSPLHF.

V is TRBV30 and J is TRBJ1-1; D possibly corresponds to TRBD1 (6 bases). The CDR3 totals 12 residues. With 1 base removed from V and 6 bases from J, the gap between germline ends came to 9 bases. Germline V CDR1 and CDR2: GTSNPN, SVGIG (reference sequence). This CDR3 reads CAWSAGHAEAFF. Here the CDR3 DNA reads TGTGCCTGGAGTGCGGGACACGCTGAAGCTTTCTTT.

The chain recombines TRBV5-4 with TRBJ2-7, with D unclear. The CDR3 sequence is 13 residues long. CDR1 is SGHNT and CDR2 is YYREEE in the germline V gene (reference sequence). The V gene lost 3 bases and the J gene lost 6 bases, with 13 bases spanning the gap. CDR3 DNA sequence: TGTGCCAGCAGCTCCCTGATGGAGAGCGAGCAGTACGTC. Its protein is CASSSLMESEQYV.

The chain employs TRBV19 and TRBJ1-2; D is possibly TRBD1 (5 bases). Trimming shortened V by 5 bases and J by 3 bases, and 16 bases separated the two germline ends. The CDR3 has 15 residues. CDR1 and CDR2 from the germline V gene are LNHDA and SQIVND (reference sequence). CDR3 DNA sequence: TGTGCCAGTAGTGCGACAGCCACCACCTACTATGGCTACACCTTC. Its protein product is CASSATATTYYGYTF.

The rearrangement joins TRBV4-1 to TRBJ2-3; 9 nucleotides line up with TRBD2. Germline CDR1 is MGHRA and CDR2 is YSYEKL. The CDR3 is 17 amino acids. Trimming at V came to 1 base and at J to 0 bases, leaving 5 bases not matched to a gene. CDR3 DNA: TGCGCCAGCAGCCAAGTCTGGGCGGGGGGGAGCACAGATACGCAGTATTTT. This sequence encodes CASSQVWAGGSTDTQYF.

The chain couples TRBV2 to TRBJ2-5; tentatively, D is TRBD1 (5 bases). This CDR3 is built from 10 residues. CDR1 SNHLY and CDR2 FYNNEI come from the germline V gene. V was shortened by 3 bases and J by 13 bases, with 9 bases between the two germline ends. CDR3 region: CASSDRASYF. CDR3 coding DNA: TGTGCCAGCAGTGACAGGGCCTCGTACTTC. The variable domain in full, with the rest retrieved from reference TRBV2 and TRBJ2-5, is EPEVTQTPSHQVTQMGQEVILRCVPISNHLYFYWYRQILGQKVEFLVSFYNNEISEKSEIFDDQFSVERPDGSNFTLKIRSTKLEDSAMYFCASSDRASYFGPGTRLLVL.